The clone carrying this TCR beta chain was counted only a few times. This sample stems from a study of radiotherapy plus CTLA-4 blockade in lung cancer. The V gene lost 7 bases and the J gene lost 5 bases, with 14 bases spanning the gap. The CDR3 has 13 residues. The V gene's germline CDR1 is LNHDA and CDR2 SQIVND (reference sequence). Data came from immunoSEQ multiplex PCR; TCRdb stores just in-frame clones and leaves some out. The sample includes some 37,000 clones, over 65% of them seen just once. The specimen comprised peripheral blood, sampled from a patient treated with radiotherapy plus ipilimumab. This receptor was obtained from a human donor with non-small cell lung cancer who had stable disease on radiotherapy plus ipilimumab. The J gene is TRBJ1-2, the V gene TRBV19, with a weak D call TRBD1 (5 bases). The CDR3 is CASTADWGYGYTF. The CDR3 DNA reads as TGTGCCAGTACCGCCGACTGGGGGTATGGCTACACCTTC. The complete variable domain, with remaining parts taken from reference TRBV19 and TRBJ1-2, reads DGGITQSPKYLFRKEGQNVTLSCEQNLNHDAMYWYRQDPGQGLRLIYYSQIVNDFQKGDIAEGYSVSREKKESFPLTVTSAQKNPTAFYLCASTADWGYGYTFGSGTRLTVV.